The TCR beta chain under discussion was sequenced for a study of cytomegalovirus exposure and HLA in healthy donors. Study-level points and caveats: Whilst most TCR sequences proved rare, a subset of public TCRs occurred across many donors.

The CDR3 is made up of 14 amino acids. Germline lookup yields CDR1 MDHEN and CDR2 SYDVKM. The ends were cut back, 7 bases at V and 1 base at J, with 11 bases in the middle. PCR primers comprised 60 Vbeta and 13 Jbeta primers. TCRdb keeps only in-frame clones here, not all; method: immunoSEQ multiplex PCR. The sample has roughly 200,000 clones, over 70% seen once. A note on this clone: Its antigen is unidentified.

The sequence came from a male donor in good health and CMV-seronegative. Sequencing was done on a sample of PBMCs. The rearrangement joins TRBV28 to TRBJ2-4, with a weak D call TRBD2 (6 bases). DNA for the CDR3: TGTGCCAGCAAGGAGGGTTGGGCCAAAAACATTCAGTACTTC. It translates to CASKEGWAKNIQYF.